The next 16 T cell receptor beta chains were all read from a single sample in a study of OX40 agonist ivuxolimab in advanced cancers. Method: immunoSEQ multiplex PCR; TCRdb's copy keeps in-frame clones and lacks some. The sample has around 35,000 clones; approximately 81% are singletons. Sequenced material: CD4+ or CD8+ T cells sorted from blood, taken in a trial of the OX40 agonist ivuxolimab. These TCRs come from an adult with an advanced solid tumor such as melanoma, head and neck, liver or kidney cancer.

CDR3 in amino acids: CATGLSRTDTQYF. Here the CDR3 DNA reads TGTGCCACCGGACTCTCCCGCACAGATACGCAGTATTTT. V and J are TRBV7-2 and TRBJ2-3; D is perhaps TRBD2 (5 bases). The CDR3 totals 13 residues. Trimming removed 10 bases at V and 1 base at J, with 12 bases between. The V gene's germline CDR1 is SGHTA and CDR2 FQGNSA.

V and J are TRBV7-2 and TRBJ2-5, with D tentatively TRBD1 or TRBD2 (5 bases each). The CDR3 is made up of 13 amino acids. Per the germline V gene, CDR1 is SGHTA and CDR2 is FQGNSA. V lost 3 bases and J 5 bases, leaving 10 bases between the germline ends. The CDR3 DNA is TGTGCCAGCAGCTTGGGGGTAACGGAGACCCAGTACTTC. This encodes CASSLGVTETQYF.

In this sample, this clone turned up a few times. The chain is built from TRBV11-3 and TRBJ1-1; TRBD1 matches 8 bases. After removal of 5 bases from V and 5 bases from J, the junction contained 7 bases not matched to a gene. The CDR3 spans 14 residues. In germline, CDR1 is SGHNT, CDR2 YENEEA. The CDR3 loop is CASSLGQGTTEAFF. The DNA for the CDR3 is TGTGCCAGCAGCCTTGGACAGGGAACGACTGAAGCTTTCTTT.

The J gene is TRBJ2-7, the V gene TRBV2; TRBD1 is a possible D gene (6 bases). Germline V gene lookup returns CDR1 SNHLY and CDR2 FYNNEI. The CDR3 length is 13 residues. V was shortened by 6 bases and J by 2 bases, with 11 bases between the two germline ends. The CDR3 loop is CASRATGTYEQYF. CDR3 bases: TGTGCCAGCAGAGCTACAGGGACCTACGAGCAGTACTTC. Variable domain in full (rest from reference TRBV2 and TRBJ2-7): EPEVTQTPSHQVTQMGQEVILRCVPISNHLYFYWYRQILGQKVEFLVSFYNNEISEKSEIFDDQFSVERPDGSNFTLKIRSTKLEDSAMYFCASRATGTYEQYFGPGTRLTVT.

This sequence joins TRBV18 and TRBJ2-5, with 9 bases identical to TRBD1. The germline V gene has CDR1 KGHSH and CDR2 LQKENI. J was trimmed by 4 bases and V by 3 bases; bases with no gene match: 6. The length of the CDR3 is 15 residues. For the CDR3, the DNA is TGTGCCAGCTCACCCTCTAGGACAGGGGTAGAGACCCAGTACTTC. Its translation is CASSPSRTGVETQYF.

The genes are TRBV11-2 and TRBJ2-2; 7 bases agree with TRBD2. Looked up from germline, CDR1 is SGHAT and CDR2 is FQNNGV. V shed 5 bases, J shed 9 bases, and the junction held 9 bases outside the gene matches. The CDR3 length is 14 residues. CDR3 DNA sequence: TGTGCCAGCAGCCTCCCCCCACTAGCGCGGGAGCTGTTTTTT. It codes for CASSLPPLARELFF.

The chain is built from TRBV6-1 and TRBJ2-7, with D perhaps TRBD1 or TRBD2 (7 bases each). Germline CDR1 is MNHNS and CDR2 is SASEGT. This CDR3 comprises 15 residues. V was trimmed by 3 bases and J by 4 bases, leaving 16 bases between them. In DNA, the CDR3 is TGTGCCAGCAGTGAGGGAACAGGGGAGGGGTACGAGCAGTACTTC. Protein product: CASSEGTGEGYEQYF.

V usage is TRBV29-1 and J usage is TRBJ1-1; D not resolved. Trimming pared 7 bases from V and 11 bases from J, leaving 20 bases between. CDR1 is SQVTM and CDR2 is ANQGSEA in the germline V gene. CDR3 length: 12 residues. CDR3 in DNA: TGCAGCGCAGGACGGGAGGGATTGGGGGCTTTCTTT. Encoded protein: CSAGREGLGAFF.

The CDR3: CASSPGQTNTNYGYTF. In nucleotides, the CDR3 is TGTGCCAGCTCACCAGGGCAGACCAACACTAACTATGGCTACACCTTC. This chain uses TRBV18 with TRBJ1-2; no clear D. This CDR3 is built from 16 residues. Between the trimmed V and J ends, which lost 2 bases and 0 bases, there was a span of 13 bases. The germline V gene encodes CDR1 KGHSH and CDR2 LQKENI. The full variable domain, rest sourced from reference TRBV18 and TRBJ1-2, is NAGVMQNPRHLVRRRGQEARLRCSPMKGHSHVYWYRQLPEEGLKFMVYLQKENIIDESGMPKERFSAEFPKEGPSILRIQQVVRGDSAAYFCASSPGQTNTNYGYTFGSGTRLTVV.

This clone was detected a few times. This chain connects TRBV28 to TRBJ2-7, with 9 bases matching TRBD2. V was pared by 4 bases and J by 0 bases, with 13 bases of the junction left unmatched. Germline V CDR1 and CDR2: MDHEN, SYDVKM. The length of the CDR3 is 18 residues. The CDR3 DNA is TGTGCCAGCAGTTCATACGGACTAGCGACCGTATTCTCCTACGAGCAGTACTTC. Protein product: CASSSYGLATVFSYEQYF.

V usage is TRBV27 and J usage is TRBJ2-1, with 8 bases fitting TRBD2. The length of the CDR3 is 15 residues. V lost 4 bases, J lost 4 bases, and 6 bases stayed unmatched. The germline V gene has CDR1 MNHEY and CDR2 SMNVEV (reference sequence). DNA of the CDR3: TGTGCCAGCAGTTCGGCGGGAGGACCTTACAATGAGCAGTTCTTC. Its protein product is CASSSAGGPYNEQFF.

The chain has TRBV5-4 and TRBJ2-2; perhaps TRBD2 as D (6 bases). The CDR3 consists of 15 residues. The germline V and J ends were trimmed by 1 base and 4 bases, with 11 bases remaining between them. Per the germline V gene, CDR1 is SGHNT and CDR2 is YYREEE (reference sequence). CDR3 DNA sequence: TGTGCCAGCAGCTTGTATCTCGGGGGCACCGGGGAGCTGTTTTTT. Protein: CASSLYLGGTGELFF.

This chain joins TRBV18 and TRBJ2-2, with TRBD1 matching over 7 bases. The junction had 5 bases not matched to a gene; V was cut back by 5 bases and J by 5 bases. Germline V gene sequence: CDR1 KGHSH, CDR2 LQKENI. The CDR3 extends over 14 amino acids. CDR3 in amino acids: CASSSNRGTGELFF. In DNA, the CDR3 is TGTGCCAGCTCATCCAACAGGGGAACCGGGGAGCTGTTTTTT.

As DNA, the CDR3 is TGCAGCGTCCCCCGGGGGAAGGGTGGCTACACCTTC. It encodes CSVPRGKGGYTF. This chain links TRBV29-1 with TRBJ1-2, with D possibly being TRBD1 (5 bases). Germline loops: CDR1 SQVTM, CDR2 ANQGSEA. Trimming took 6 bases from V and 7 from J, leaving 15 bases between them. The CDR3 consists of 12 residues.

This clone was counted once. The V call is TRBV4-1, the J call TRBJ2-1; 9 bases map to TRBD1. This CDR3 region has 18 residues. Germline CDR1 MGHRA, CDR2 YSYEKL. The junction had 11 bases not matched to a gene; V was cut back by 4 bases and J by 1 base. This CDR3 reads CASSLREGGTGSYNEQFF. The CDR3 DNA reads as TGCGCCAGCAGCCTCCGAGAGGGGGGGACAGGGTCCTACAATGAGCAGTTCTTC.

V and J are TRBV19 and TRBJ1-1; TRBD1 aligns across 9 bases. CDR1 is LNHDA, CDR2 SQIVND, per germline (reference sequence). The trim removed 5 bases at V and 1 base at J, leaving 5 bases unmatched. The CDR3 totals 15 residues. CDR3 DNA: TGTGCCAGTAGTGGTCGGGGACAGGGGAACACTGAAGCTTTCTTT. Protein product: CASSGRGQGNTEAFF.